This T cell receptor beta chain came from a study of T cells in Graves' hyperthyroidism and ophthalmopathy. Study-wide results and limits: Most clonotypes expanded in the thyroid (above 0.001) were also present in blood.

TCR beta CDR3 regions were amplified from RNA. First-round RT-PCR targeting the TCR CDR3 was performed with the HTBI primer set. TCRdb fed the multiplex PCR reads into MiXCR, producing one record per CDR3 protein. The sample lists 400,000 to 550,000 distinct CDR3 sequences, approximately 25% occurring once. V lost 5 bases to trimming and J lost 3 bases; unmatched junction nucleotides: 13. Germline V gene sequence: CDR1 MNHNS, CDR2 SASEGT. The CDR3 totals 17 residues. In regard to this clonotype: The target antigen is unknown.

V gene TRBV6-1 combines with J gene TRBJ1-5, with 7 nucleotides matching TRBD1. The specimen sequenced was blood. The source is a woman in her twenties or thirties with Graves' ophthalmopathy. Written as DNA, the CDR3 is TGTGCCAGCAGTCCACCCCCCACAGGGGTGGCCAATCAGCCCCAGCATTTT. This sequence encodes CASSPPPTGVANQPQHF.